This TCR beta chain was documented in a study of response to subunit inactivated influenza vaccine. General study results and limits: The authors suggested that few new T cells are recruited per seasonal influenza vaccination.

Germline assignment: CDR1 SGHDT and CDR2 YYEEEE. V was clipped by 1 base and J by 7 bases; unmatched bases: 10. This CDR3 is built from 16 residues. This clonotype occurred a few times. Its target is unknown. TCRdb analysed the RT-PCR reads with MiXCR anew, one entry per CDR3 protein. The data contain more than 600,000 distinct CDR3 sequences, approximately 17% of them singletons. The sequencing here drew on PBMCs from blood, taken about 5 days after vaccination. The V call is TRBV5-6, the J call TRBJ2-2; TRBD1 aligns across 7 bases. The sequence derives from a man in his fifties who received an inactivated influenza vaccine. The DNA of the CDR3 is TGTGCCAGCAGCTTGTGGGGGACAGCAATCGTCGGGGAGCTGTTTTTT. Its translation: CASSLWGTAIVGELFF.